One sample yielded the 6 T cell receptor beta chains listed below, sequenced in a study of cytomegalovirus exposure and HLA in healthy donors. The repertoire was sequenced with immunoSEQ multiplex PCR; TCRdb's copy has only in-frame clones and lacks some. Of 150,000 to 200,000 clones listed, around 84% are singletons. The sequenced material came from PBMCs. The receptor source for this set is a man in his late teens or twenties in good health and CMV-seropositive.

This clone was counted once. The chain combines TRBV7-2 with TRBJ2-2, with 7 bases lining up with TRBD1. This CDR3 is 15 amino acids long. Germline CDR1 reads SGHTA; CDR2 reads FQGNSA. The V gene end was trimmed by 3 bases and the J gene end by 0 bases; junction bases not matched to a gene: 1. CDR3 sequence: CASSFDRANTGELFF. The DNA for the CDR3 is TGTGCCAGCAGCTTCGACAGGGCGAACACCGGGGAGCTGTTTTTT.

CDR3 in amino acids: CASGTGDGYGYTF. CDR3 DNA: TGTGCCAGCGGTACAGGGGATGGCTATGGCTACACCTTC. The V call is TRBV2, the J call TRBJ1-2; 7 positions match TRBD1. Per germline, CDR1 SNHLY and CDR2 FYNNEI. The CDR3 runs 13 residues. Trimming cost V 8 bases and J 4 bases; bases outside gene matches: 7.

In its sample, this clone was seen a few times. This rearrangement joins TRBV30 to TRBJ2-4, with D tentatively TRBD1 (6 bases). The CDR3 extends over 13 amino acids. V lost 5 bases and J lost 8, with 16 bases in between. CDR1 and CDR2 from the germline V gene are GTSNPN and SVGIG (reference sequence). CDR3 nucleotides: TGTGCCTGGTCCAGGGGACCTATGGACATTCAGTACTTC. Protein: CAWSRGPMDIQYF.

The chain carries TRBV19 and TRBJ2-7, with TRBD1 as a possible D gene (6 bases). Trimming left V 6 bases short and J 0 bases short, with 12 bases between. CDR3 size: 14 residues. Germline CDR1 is LNHDA and CDR2 is SQIVND (reference sequence). The CDR3 nucleotides read TGTGCCAGTAGCCCGACAGGACGCTCCTACGAGCAGTACTTC. Translating gives CASSPTGRSYEQYF.

As DNA, the CDR3 is TGTGCCAGCAGGCGTCGATCTGCAACTAATGAAAAACTGTTTTTT. It translates to CASRRRSATNEKLFF. The chain employs TRBV27 and TRBJ1-4; D ambiguous. The CDR3 consists of 15 residues. The V gene lost 6 bases and the J gene lost 0 bases, with 11 bases spanning the gap. Germline V lookup: CDR1 MNHEY, CDR2 SMNVEV (reference sequence). Full variable domain (outside the CDR3, taken from reference TRBV27 and TRBJ1-4): EAQVTQNPRYLITVTGKKLTVTCSQNMNHEYMSWYRQDPGLGLRQIYYSMNVEVTDKGDVPEGYKVSRKEKRNFPLILESPSPNQTSLYFCASRRRSATNEKLFFGSGTQLSVL.

The chain is built from TRBV7-9 and TRBJ1-3; TRBD1 might be the D (6 bases). Germline loops: CDR1 SEHNR, CDR2 FQNEAQ (reference sequence). V dropped 4 bases and J dropped 1 base, with 14 bases sitting between them. This CDR3 spans 16 amino acids. CDR3 residues: CASSSGRGSSGNTIYF. CDR3 in DNA: TGTGCCAGCAGCTCCGGAAGGGGGTCTTCTGGAAACACCATATATTTT.